The rows below give T cell receptor beta chains drawn from one sample of a study of blood T cell repertoires in COVID-19. The data were produced by immunoSEQ multiplex PCR, yet TCRdb's version contains in-frame clones alone and is incomplete. In the table there are more than 85,000 clones, 80% to 90% of which are singletons. The sample taken for sequencing was peripheral blood. Receptors originate from a man in his sixties with acute or convalescent COVID-19. CDR3s include the opening cysteine and the closing phenylalanine or tryptophan. The order of the fields is J gene, V gene, CDR3 length, clone size, CDR3 protein. Clone size is not always given. Where it is, it says once, few, many or a class for expanded clones.

>TRBJ1-6|TRBV4-2|16|NA
CASSDRQRSSNSPLHF
>TRBJ2-5|TRBV28|15|NA
CASRSPPPHSETQYF
>TRBJ1-2|TRBV2|16|NA
CASSVETGGLGYGYTF
>TRBJ1-6|TRBV9|14|NA
CASSPRQENSPLHF
>TRBJ2-2|TRBV5-6|16|NA
CASSLRSIPLLGELFF
>TRBJ1-5|TRBV6-5|14|NA
CASSRTDTQEPQHF
>TRBJ1-6|TRBV2|15|NA
CASSERAQENSPLHF
>TRBJ2-1|TRBV3-1/TRBV3-2|11|once
CASSHQLVQLF
>TRBJ2-1|TRBV15|16|NA
CATSGPLGTRGNEQFF
>TRBJ2-5|TRBV3-1/TRBV3-2|15|once
CASSQEGRGEETQYF
>TRBJ1-3|TRBV15|15|NA
CATSRDGAGGNTIYF
>TRBJ2-1|TRBV27|15|NA
CASSFVGLSYNEQFF
>TRBJ1-2|TRBV2|13|NA
CASIVDGGGGYTF
>TRBJ1-1|TRBV7-8|17|NA
CASSIRTGPRLNTEAFF
>TRBJ2-5|TRBV28|15|NA
CASSWTPGSAETQYF
>TRBJ1-6|TRBV6-4|14|NA
CASSDSTGGSPLHF
>TRBJ1-4|TRBV7-8|16|NA
CASSLWGQATNEKLFF
>TRBJ1-5|TRBV7-2|16|NA
CVSRLTGTGGIQPQHF
>TRBJ1-6|TRBV6-6|13|NA
CASSYSGDSPLHF
>TRBJ2-7|TRBV6-5|12|NA
CASRTGFYEQYF
>TRBJ2-5|TRBV3-1/TRBV3-2|15|NA
CASSPGLAGSETQYF
>TRBJ2-7|TRBV10-3|15|NA
CAISDRGNPSYEQYF
>TRBJ1-4|TRBV6-2/TRBV6-3|16|NA
CASSYSLRARGEKLFF
>TRBJ1-2|TRBV3-1/TRBV3-2|15|NA
CASTLQGGGWGGYTF
>TRBJ2-1|TRBV9|13|NA
CASSVGGAPEQFF
>TRBJ1-6|TRBV7-2|15|few
CASSLGSRGNSPLHF
>TRBJ1-1|TRBV19|14|few
CASNQGWVNTEAFF
>TRBJ1-1|TRBV7-3|13|once
CASSLTGGTEAFF
>TRBJ1-5|TRBV2|14|NA
CASSEGTGFQPQHF
>TRBJ2-1|TRBV5-1|13|NA
CASSGSSYNEQFF
>TRBJ2-5|TRBV7-2|16|once
CASSKGLAGAQETQYF
>TRBJ2-1|TRBV10-3|15|once
CAISDRGQGRNEQFF
>TRBJ1-1|TRBV2|12|NA
CASSGLNTEAFF